This TCR beta chain was sequenced for a study of shared clonotypes between healthy human individuals. Study summary: Per donor, three plates held CD4 naive cells, three held CD4 memory, two held CD8 naive and one held CD8 memory. Study-level findings and limits: The study drew on few donors, limiting represented genetic and exposure-history diversity.

A word on this clone: Its antigen is not identified.

Once extracted for a subset, genomic DNA was divided evenly among several immunoSEQ plates. The table came from immunoSEQ multiplex PCR; TCRdb's copy has only in-frame clones and leaves some out. Among about 2.4 million clones listed, 93% were seen once. Study donors comprised healthy, HIV-negative adults devoid of recent acute infection or vaccination. This CDR3 comprises 16 residues. Germline V gene lookup returns CDR1 SGHTA and CDR2 FQGTGA. V lost 0 bases to trimming and J lost 2 bases; unmatched junction nucleotides: 5. Sequenced input: naive CD4+ T cells from PBMCs. The subset is: CD45RA+ positively selected. The TCR sequence derives from a young man in good health. Some clones in this sample may be carry-over from other donors' samples. The chain uses TRBV7-3 and TRBJ2-3; 7 bases are a match to TRBD1. This CDR3 reads CASSLTGTVPTDTQYF. The CDR3 bases are TGTGCCAGCAGCTTAACGGGGACAGTACCCACAGATACGCAGTATTTT. The full variable domain, its missing parts supplied by reference TRBV7-3 and TRBJ2-3, is GAGVSQTPSNKVTEKGKYVELRCDPISGHTALYWYRQSLGQGPEFLIYFQGTGAADDSGLPNDRFFAVRPEGSVSTLKIQRTERGDSAVYLCASSLTGTVPTDTQYFGPGTRLTVL.